A selection of T cell receptor beta chains follows, all from one sample in a study of cytomegalovirus exposure and HLA in healthy donors. Only in-frame clones appear in the TCRdb table, and some are missing; sequencing was by immunoSEQ multiplex PCR. The profile shows 150,000 to 200,000 clones, 70% to 80% of them singletons. Sequencing was performed on PBMCs. The receptor set was obtained from a woman aged 40-49 years in good health and CMV-seronegative. The CDR3 runs from the conserved cysteine through the conserved F or W. The D gene is left open where the match is weak. Some rows mark clone size as missing; the rest say once, few, many or name a class of expanded clone.

D gene	V gene	J gene	clone size	CDR3 protein	CDR3 DNA
TRBD2	TRBV15	TRBJ2-1	.	CATSRDAGAGEQFF	TGTGCCACCAGCAGAGATGCGGGAGCGGGAGAGCAGTTCTTC
TRBD2	TRBV29-1	TRBJ2-1	.	CSVGASGRVEQFF	TGCAGCGTTGGGGCTAGCGGGAGGGTTGAGCAGTTCTTC
TRBD2	TRBV9	TRBJ2-3	.	CASSVEGVSGMSQYF	TGTGCCAGCAGCGTAGAAGGGGTTAGCGGGATGTCGCAGTATTTT
TRBD2	TRBV5-4	TRBJ2-3	.	CASSSPPGGEKSTDTQYF	TGTGCCAGCAGCTCCCCCCCCGGGGGGGAGAAAAGCACAGATACGCAGTATTTT
TRBD2	TRBV19	TRBJ2-2	.	CASTLMSAGVSTGELFF	TGTGCCAGTACCCTAATGTCGGCGGGAGTGAGTACCGGGGAGCTGTTTTTT
TRBD1	TRBV6-1	TRBJ2-3	.	CASSALQGRKADTQYF	TGTGCCAGCAGTGCCTTACAGGGGAGAAAGGCAGATACGCAGTATTTT
.	TRBV7-3	TRBJ1-2	.	CASSLYSTYGYTF	TGTGCCAGCAGCTTATATAGTACCTATGGCTACACCTTC
TRBD2	TRBV29-1	TRBJ2-3	once	CSVGAVAGVTDTQYF	TGCAGCGTTGGGGCCGTAGCGGGAGTCACAGATACGCAGTATTTT
.	TRBV19	TRBJ2-7	.	CATSGTGVSSEQYF	TGTGCCACTTCCGGGACTGGCGTATCGAGCGAGCAGTACTTC
.	TRBV28	TRBJ2-7	.	CASSVTGYEQYF	TGTGCCAGCAGTGTGACGGGATACGAGCAGTACTTC
.	TRBV9	TRBJ2-3	.	CASSGTHGHADTQYF	TGTGCCAGCAGCGGGACTCACGGGCACGCAGATACGCAGTATTTT
TRBD1	TRBV5-4	TRBJ1-4	.	CASSLGRGTGTGGAELFF	TGTGCCAGCAGCTTGGGGAGGGGGACCGGGACAGGGGGCGCGGAACTGTTTTTT
TRBD2	TRBV28	TRBJ2-7	once	CASTYGQVGLAGNEQYF	TGTGCCAGCACCTATGGGCAGGTTGGACTAGCCGGTAACGAGCAGTACTTC
TRBD2	TRBV6-6	TRBJ2-7	.	CASYPGTSGSEQYF	TGTGCCAGCTACCCCGGGACTAGCGGGAGCGAGCAGTACTTC
TRBD1	TRBV5-5	TRBJ2-1	once	CASSIWDRGNEQFF	TGTGCCAGCAGCATCTGGGACAGGGGGAATGAGCAGTTCTTC
TRBD1	TRBV6-1	TRBJ2-7	.	CASRRTGAYEQYF	TGTGCCAGCAGGAGGACAGGGGCCTACGAGCAGTACTTC
TRBD1	TRBV27	TRBJ1-5	.	CASSQRQGTFSNQPQHF	TGTGCCAGCAGCCAGCGACAGGGGACCTTTAGCAATCAGCCCCAGCATTTT
.	TRBV10-3	TRBJ2-5	.	CAISESTWQETQYF	TGTGCCATCAGTGAGTCAACATGGCAAGAGACCCAGTACTTC
TRBD2	TRBV11-2	TRBJ2-7	.	CASSPLTSGPSYEQYF	TGTGCCAGCAGCCCACTAACTAGCGGCCCCTCCTACGAGCAGTACTTC
TRBD1	TRBV6-6	TRBJ1-2	.	CASSSRDRGGYTF	TGTGCCAGCAGTAGCCGGGACAGGGGGGGCTACACCTTC
.	TRBV7-2	TRBJ2-1	.	CASTIGLSYNEQFF	TGTGCCAGCACTATTGGACTCTCCTACAATGAGCAGTTCTTC
TRBD1	TRBV6-5	TRBJ2-7	.	CASRRQGEENYEQYF	TGTGCCAGCAGACGACAGGGTGAAGAGAACTACGAGCAGTACTTC
.	TRBV19	TRBJ1-1	.	CASSIWAVGEAFF	TGTGCCAGTAGTATTTGGGCAGTAGGTGAAGCTTTCTTT
TRBD1	TRBV5-6	TRBJ2-7	.	CASSPTGGTYEQYF	TGTGCCAGCAGCCCCACAGGGGGGACCTACGAGCAGTACTTC
.	TRBV4-2	TRBJ2-1	.	CASSQEGGRDNEQFF	TGTGCCAGCAGCCAAGAAGGGGGACGTGACAATGAGCAGTTCTTC
TRBD2	TRBV5-1	TRBJ2-2	.	CASSLAGGRATGELFF	TGCGCCAGCAGCTTGGCGGGCGGGAGAGCTACCGGGGAGCTGTTTTTT
.	TRBV2	TRBJ1-1	.	CASSGRGGTEAFF	TGTGCCAGCAGTGGTCGGGGAGGGACTGAAGCTTTCTTT
.	TRBV30	TRBJ1-1	.	CAGTILRNTEAFF	TGTGCCGGGACTATCCTCCGGAACACTGAAGCTTTCTTT
.	TRBV27	TRBJ1-1	.	CASSRRLFEGTDTEAFF	TGTGCCAGCAGCCGTAGGTTGTTCGAGGGTACGGACACTGAAGCTTTCTTT
.	TRBV5-8	TRBJ2-2	.	CASRTVSTGELFF	TGTGCCAGCAGAACGGTATCGACCGGGGAGCTGTTTTTT
TRBD1	TRBV29-1	TRBJ1-6	.	CSARTGEGSPLHF	TGCAGCGCTCGGACAGGAGAAGGATCACCCCTCCACTTT
TRBD1	TRBV7-9	TRBJ1-2	.	CASSSWRAGGNYGYTF	TGTGCCAGCAGCTCGTGGAGAGCAGGGGGTAACTATGGCTACACCTTC
TRBD2	TRBV11-2	TRBJ2-7	.	CASSPGRASEQYF	TGTGCCAGCAGCCCCGGGAGGGCCAGCGAGCAGTACTTC
TRBD1	TRBV10-3	TRBJ1-1	.	CAINQGGNAEAFF	TGTGCCATCAATCAGGGGGGAAACGCTGAAGCTTTCTTT
.	TRBV2	TRBJ1-5	.	CASSLQGSINQPQHF	TGTGCCAGCAGCCTACAGGGCTCAATTAATCAGCCCCAGCATTTT
.	TRBV6-6	TRBJ2-7	.	CASSYPGSSYEQYF	TGTGCCAGCAGTTACCCGGGTAGCTCCTACGAGCAGTACTTC
.	TRBV9	TRBJ1-1	.	CASSETGRTEAFF	TGTGCCAGCAGCGAGACAGGCCGGACTGAAGCTTTCTTT